The source of this T cell receptor (beta chain) is a study of blood T cell repertoires in COVID-19. As for the study in general: Samples taken during acute and convalescent COVID-19 were collected in the United States, Italy and Spain. Sources were T cells, B-cell-depleted T cells, or PBMCs; the material itself was cDNA or gDNA.

A Seattle source enrolled patients during active infection and followed them longitudinally. How the authors handled the data: Reference gene primer amplification in the assay estimated nucleated cell counts. The repertoire was sequenced with immunoSEQ multiplex PCR; TCRdb's copy has only in-frame clones and lacks some. The V and J calls and clone size were taken over from that table, and D and trimming were inferred from the DNA. Among 200,000 to 250,000 clones listed, roughly 85% were seen once. Germline values: CDR1 KGHSH, CDR2 LQKENI. The CDR3 contains 11 residues. Trimming took off 1 base at V and 6 bases at J, with 3 bases between the two ends.

This TCR was sampled from a woman in her 70s with COVID-19, enrolled during active disease. This rearrangement joins TRBV18 to TRBJ1-2, with D unclear. Sequences were obtained from peripheral blood. Here the CDR3 DNA reads TGTGCCAGCTCACCACGAGATGGCTACACCTTC. Translation: CASSPRDGYTF.